This TCR beta chain was obtained from a study of CD8 T cells in Susac syndrome. The study, taken as a whole, reports: CD8+ clonal expansion in Susac peaked in TEMRA cells and active patients.

This CDR3 is 14 amino acids long. V lost 2 bases and J 4 bases, leaving 11 bases between the germline ends. Per the germline V gene, CDR1 is MNHNS and CDR2 is SASEGT. The RNA, roughly 0.45 to 1 ug, was put through reverse transcription using random hexamers. TCRdb ran MiXCR on the immunoSEQ multiplex PCR reads and lists one entry per CDR3 protein. Among under 85,000 distinct CDR3 sequences listed, over 85% were seen once. Points on this clonotype: Its cognate antigen is unknown.

The diagnostic criteria for definite or probable disease, as recently defined, were met by the patients with Susac syndrome. The V and J genes are TRBV6-1 and TRBJ1-2; a possible D gene is TRBD1 (5 bases). The source material was CD8+ T cells from PBMCs. This TCR was recovered from a human donor with Susac syndrome. CDR3: CASSERDRSYGYTF. The CDR3 region has the DNA TGTGCCAGCAGTGAACGCGACAGATCCTATGGCTACACCTTC.